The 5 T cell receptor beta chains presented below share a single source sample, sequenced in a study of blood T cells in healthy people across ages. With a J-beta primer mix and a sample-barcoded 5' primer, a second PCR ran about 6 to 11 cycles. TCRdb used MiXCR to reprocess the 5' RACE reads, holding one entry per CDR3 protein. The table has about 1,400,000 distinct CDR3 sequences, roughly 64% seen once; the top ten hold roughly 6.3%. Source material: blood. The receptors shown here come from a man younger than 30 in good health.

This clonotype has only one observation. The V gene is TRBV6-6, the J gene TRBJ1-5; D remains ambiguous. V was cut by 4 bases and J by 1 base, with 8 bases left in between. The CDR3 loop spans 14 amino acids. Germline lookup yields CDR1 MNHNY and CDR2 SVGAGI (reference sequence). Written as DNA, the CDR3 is TGTGCCAGCAGTTCGGTTGGAAGCAATCAGCCCCAGCATTTT. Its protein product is CASSSVGSNQPQHF.

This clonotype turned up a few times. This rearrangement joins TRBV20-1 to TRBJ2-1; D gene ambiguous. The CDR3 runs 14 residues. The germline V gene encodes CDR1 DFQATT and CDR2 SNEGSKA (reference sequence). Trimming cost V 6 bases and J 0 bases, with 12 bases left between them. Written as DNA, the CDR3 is TGCAGTGCAGCCCGCGCCCCCTCCTACAATGAGCAGTTCTTC. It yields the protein CSAARAPSYNEQFF.

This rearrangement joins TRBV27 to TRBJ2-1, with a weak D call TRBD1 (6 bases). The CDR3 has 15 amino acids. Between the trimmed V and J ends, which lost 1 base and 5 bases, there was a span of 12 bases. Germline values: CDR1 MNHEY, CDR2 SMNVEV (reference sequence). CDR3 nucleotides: TGTGCCAGCAGTTTATTGGGGGCTGCAAACAATGAGCAGTTCTTC. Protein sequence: CASSLLGAANNEQFF.

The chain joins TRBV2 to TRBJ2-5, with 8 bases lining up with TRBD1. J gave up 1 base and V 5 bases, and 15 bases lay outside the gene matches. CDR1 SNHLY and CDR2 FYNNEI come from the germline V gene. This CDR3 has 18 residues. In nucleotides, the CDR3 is TGTGCCAGCAGTCAAAGCAAAAACCGGGACAGGCTCCAAGAGACCCAGTACTTC. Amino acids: CASSQSKNRDRLQETQYF.

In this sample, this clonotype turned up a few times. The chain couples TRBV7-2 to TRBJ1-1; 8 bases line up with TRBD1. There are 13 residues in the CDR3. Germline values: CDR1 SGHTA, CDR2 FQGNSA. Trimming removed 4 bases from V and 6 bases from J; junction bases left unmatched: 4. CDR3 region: CASSYRGSPEAFF. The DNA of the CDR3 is TGTGCCAGCAGCTACAGGGGGTCCCCTGAAGCTTTCTTT.